This T cell receptor (beta chain) was captured in a study of shared clonotypes between healthy human individuals. In regard to this clone: The antigen is unknown.

Whole-study findings and limits: Clonotype sharing among the donors was expected to vary with sequencing depth.

Here immunoSEQ multiplex PCR was the method, and the copy in TCRdb shows in-frame clones only, minus some. The table shows about 2.4 million clones, with 80% to 95% occurring only once. The clonotype was recovered from a man between 18 and 35 years old in good health. Some clones in this sample may be carry-over from other donors' samples. The specimen sequenced was naive CD4+ T cells from PBMCs. Regarding subset: CD45RA+ positively selected.

The CDR3 sequence is CASSLSRNEQFF. The CDR3, as DNA: TGTGCCAGCAGCTTAAGCAGGAATGAGCAGTTCTTC. The gene calls are TRBV7-6 and TRBJ2-1; D is uncertain. Germline CDR1 and CDR2: SGHVS and FNYEAQ. The CDR3 covers 12 residues. The V and J ends lost 2 bases and 7 bases respectively, with 6 bases between them.